The 5 T cell receptor beta chains in this list originate from one sample, sequenced in a study of cytomegalovirus exposure and HLA in healthy donors. Both 60 Vbeta primers and 13 Jbeta primers went into the PCR. TCRdb keeps only in-frame clones here, not all; method: immunoSEQ multiplex PCR. The data show approximately 88,000 clones, 78% seen once. Sequenced sample: PBMCs. Source of these receptors: a man between 18 and 29 years old in good health and CMV-seropositive.

J is TRBJ1-1 and V is TRBV7-8; D perhaps matches TRBD1 (5 bases). Germline lookup yields CDR1 SGHVS and CDR2 FQNEAQ. This CDR3 spans 13 amino acids. Trimming removed 3 bases from V and 7 bases from J, with 12 bases in between. This CDR3 is CASSFGGGDEAFF. The CDR3 nucleotides read TGTGCCAGCAGCTTCGGGGGTGGAGATGAAGCTTTCTTT.

This rearrangement joins TRBV13 to TRBJ2-1; possibly TRBD2 for D (7 bases). Germline values: CDR1 PRHDT, CDR2 FYEKMQ (reference sequence). This CDR3 region has 15 residues. Trimming left V 5 bases short and J 10 bases short, with 21 bases between. The CDR3 protein is CASSTRGEGRVEQFF. In nucleotides, the CDR3 is TGTGCCAGCAGCACAAGGGGGGAGGGCCGAGTGGAGCAGTTCTTC.

This rearrangement joins TRBV5-1 to TRBJ1-1, with D maybe TRBD1 (6 bases). Germline values: CDR1 SGHRS, CDR2 YFSETQ. This CDR3 is built from 15 residues. Trimming took 4 bases from V and 0 from J, leaving 13 bases between them. The CDR3 loop reads CASSARTAMNTEAFF. CDR3 nucleotide sequence: TGCGCCAGCAGCGCGCGGACAGCAATGAACACTGAAGCTTTCTTT.

This sequence joins TRBV4-1 and TRBJ2-1; D may be TRBD1 (6 bases). This CDR3 region has 14 residues. Germline CDR1 is MGHRA and CDR2 is YSYEKL. Trimming stripped 3 bases from V and 2 bases from J, with 8 bases between. The CDR3 is CASSHPGAYNEQFF. The DNA for the CDR3 is TGCGCCAGCAGCCACCCAGGGGCCTACAATGAGCAGTTCTTC.

This chain joins TRBV27 and TRBJ2-7; TRBD2 agrees at 9 bases. Trimming at V came to 3 bases and at J to 2 bases, leaving 5 bases not matched to a gene. CDR3 length: 15 residues. CDR1 and CDR2 (germline): MNHEY, SMNVEV (reference sequence). The CDR3 DNA reads as TGTGCCAGCAGTTTCGGGGTAGCGGGAGCCTACGAGCAGTACTTC. It codes for CASSFGVAGAYEQYF.